The following is a T cell receptor beta chain sequence with its context. Its matching antigen is unknown. The donors were healthy bone marrow donors. The PCR had 60 Vbeta and 13 Jbeta primers. The method was immunoSEQ multiplex PCR; TCRdb's version includes in-frame clones alone and lacks a portion of them. Found here are more than 95,000 clones, around 78% of them singletons; the top ten hold about 4.4%. The germline V and J ends were trimmed by 8 bases and 9 bases, with 11 bases remaining between them. CDR1 and CDR2 from the germline V gene are MNHEY and SMNVEV (reference sequence). The CDR3 spans 11 residues. This specimen belongs to a study of cytomegalovirus exposure and HLA in healthy donors. Study-level results: Donors were assumed by presence/absence analyses to have roughly uniform sequencing depth. Trimming of TCR beta V- and J-genes showed a link, identified in a later analysis, to a missense DCLRE1C variant.

The TCR comes from a man aged 55 to 70 in good health and CMV-seropositive. The chain employs TRBV27 and TRBJ1-5; unclear D gene. Sequences were obtained from PBMCs. The CDR3 DNA is TGTGCCAGCGTGCTTCGAGGGCCCCAGCATTTT. This gives the protein CASVLRGPQHF.